The 17 T cell receptor beta chains below all came from one sample that was sequenced in a study of vaccination and CD4 T cells after COVID-19. The assay that was used to sequence DNA from cultured CD4+ T cells was the Oncomine TCR Beta short-read assay. TCRdb passed the PCR reads through MiXCR, listing each CDR3 protein once. The data hold approximately 11,000 distinct CDR3 sequences, with approximately 53% observed a single time. These receptors' antigens are unknown. Treatment given: roughly 10-day PBMC culture with coronavirus spike peptide pools or control peptides (ViraFEST assay). The sequencing sample was made of CD4+ T cells from blood, cultured in vitro. The receptors were sampled from a human donor who had recovered from COVID-19.

The V gene is TRBV20-1, the J gene TRBJ2-5; a weak D match, TRBD1 (6 bases). Trimming shortened V by 5 bases and J by 1 base, and 17 bases separated the two germline ends. Per germline, CDR1 DFQATT and CDR2 SNEGSKA (reference sequence). CDR3 size: 15 residues. Here the CDR3 reads CSAERGQTIQETQYF. The CDR3 coding sequence is TGCAGTGCTGAGAGAGGACAGACGATCCAAGAGACCCAGTACTTC.

This sequence joins TRBV7-9 and TRBJ1-1; 7 bases align to TRBD1. The CDR3 loop spans 15 amino acids. Germline CDR1 SEHNR, CDR2 FQNEAQ (reference sequence). The junction had 5 bases not matched to a gene; V was cut back by 0 bases and J by 4 bases. CDR3 loop: CASSLAGGKGTEAFF. The CDR3 region has the DNA TGTGCCAGCAGCTTAGCAGGGGGCAAGGGCACTGAAGCTTTCTTT.

The chain joins TRBV29-1 to TRBJ1-1; 8 bases are shared with TRBD1. Germline V gene lookup returns CDR1 SQVTM and CDR2 ANQGSEA. The V gene end was trimmed by 2 bases and the J gene end by 5 bases; junction bases not matched to a gene: 10. The CDR3 covers 15 residues. The CDR3 bases are TGCAGCGTTGAAATCGGGCTCAGGGGGCGAACTGAAGCTTTCTTT. Protein sequence: CSVEIGLRGRTEAFF.

This clonotype turned up a few times. The rearrangement uses TRBV11-2 and TRBJ2-3; D might be TRBD2 (5 bases). V shed 2 bases and J shed 5 bases, with 17 bases lying between them. This CDR3 contains 16 residues. Germline V CDR1 and CDR2: SGHAT, FQNNGV. CDR3 protein: CASSLSRDIAGDTQYF. In DNA form, the CDR3 reads TGTGCCAGCAGCTTATCCCGGGATATCGCGGGAGATACGCAGTATTTT. The full variable domain, in which reference TRBV11-2 and TRBJ2-3 provide the parts outside the CDR3, is EAGVAQSPRYKIIEKRQSVAFWCNPISGHATLYWYQQILGQGPKLLIQFQNNGVVDDSQLPKDRFSAERLKGVDSTLKIQPAKLEDSAVYLCASSLSRDIAGDTQYFGPGTRLTVL.

This clonotype was counted between two and nine times. The rearrangement joins TRBV10-2 to TRBJ2-3, with no clear D. The CDR3 is 13 residues long. V was shortened by 7 bases and J by 3 bases, with 11 bases between the two germline ends. Germline V gene lookup returns CDR1 WSHSY and CDR2 SAAADI. The CDR3 loop is CASTDAATDTQYF. The CDR3 DNA follows: TGCGCCAGCACGGACGCAGCTACAGATACGCAGTATTTT.

This chain uses TRBV7-8 with TRBJ2-4; D gene ambiguous. CDR1 is SGHVS and CDR2 is FQNEAQ in the germline V gene. V lost 3 bases and J 1 base, leaving 4 bases between the germline ends. The CDR3 length is 13 residues. The CDR3 DNA follows: TGTGCCAGCAGCTTTTGGGCCAAAAACATTCAGTACTTC. Translated, it gives CASSFWAKNIQYF.

The V call is TRBV20-1, the J call TRBJ1-5; D gene uncertain. This CDR3 spans 15 amino acids. Germline assignment: CDR1 DFQATT and CDR2 SNEGSKA (reference sequence). V was pared by 6 bases and J by 3 bases, with 18 bases between. Written as DNA, the CDR3 is TGCAGTGCCTCCACGGTCAGAACCATCAATCAGCCCCAGCATTTT. This translates into CSASTVRTINQPQHF.

This rearrangement joins TRBV10-2 to TRBJ2-7, with 13 bases aligning to TRBD2. The CDR3 is made up of 17 amino acids. CDR1 is WSHSY, CDR2 SAAADI, per germline. J lost 3 bases, V lost 2 bases, and 7 bases had no gene match. CDR3 loop: CASSEGGLAGINYEQYF. DNA of the CDR3: TGCGCCAGCAGTGAGGGGGGACTAGCGGGAATCAACTACGAGCAGTACTTC.

The genes are TRBV20-1 and TRBJ1-4, with D maybe TRBD1 (5 bases). This CDR3 comprises 15 residues. V was trimmed by 0 bases and J by 7 bases, leaving 15 bases between them. CDR1 is DFQATT, CDR2 SNEGSKA, per germline (reference sequence). Written as DNA, the CDR3 is TGCAGTGCTAGAGACCTTACAGGCGATGGTGAAAAACTGTTTTTT. This sequence encodes CSARDLTGDGEKLFF.

The gene calls are TRBV18 and TRBJ1-4, with 8 bases that match TRBD1. The CDR3 extends over 15 amino acids. Per the germline V gene, CDR1 is KGHSH and CDR2 is LQKENI. V gave up 2 bases and J gave up 8 bases; unmatched junction bases: 7. The CDR3: CASSPNDRGQEKLFF. CDR3 in DNA: TGTGCCAGCTCACCAAATGACAGGGGACAGGAAAAACTGTTTTTT. Full variable domain (remainder filled in from reference TRBV18 and TRBJ1-4): NAGVMQNPRHLVRRRGQEARLRCSPMKGHSHVYWYRQLPEEGLKFMVYLQKENIIDESGMPKERFSAEFPKEGPSILRIQQVVRGDSAAYFCASSPNDRGQEKLFFGSGTQLSVL.

The chain joins TRBV6-2 or TRBV6-3 to TRBJ2-7, with TRBD2 matching over 10 bases. This CDR3 spans 15 amino acids. Unmatched junction bases numbered 6, after V lost 7 bases and J lost 0 bases. The germline V gene has CDR1 MNHEY and CDR2 SVGEGT. This CDR3 is CASTPTSGASYEQYF. CDR3 sequence (DNA): TGTGCCAGCACCCCAACTAGCGGGGCCTCCTACGAGCAGTACTTC.

The V call is TRBV7-9, the J call TRBJ1-4; 7 nucleotides match TRBD1. The CDR3 extends over 16 amino acids. Germline CDR1 and CDR2: SEHNR and FQNEAQ (reference sequence). Trimming took 2 bases from V and 5 from J; bases not matched to a gene: 8. CDR3 nucleotide sequence: TGTGCCAGCAGCTTAACAACAGGGGCAGGGAATGAAAAACTGTTTTTT. Its protein product is CASSLTTGAGNEKLFF.

By share of the sample, this clonotype is medium-sized (0.01 to 0.1%). V is TRBV6-5 and J is TRBJ2-7, with TRBD2 as a possible D gene (5 bases). The V end was cut by 0 bases, the J end by 9 bases, with 12 bases between. The CDR3 consists of 13 residues. The germline CDR1 and CDR2 sequences are MNHEY and SVGAGI. The CDR3 loop is CASSYSNREAQYF. CDR3 in DNA: TGTGCCAGCAGTTACTCGAATCGGGAAGCGCAGTACTTC.

The count of this clonotype is one. This sequence joins TRBV18 and TRBJ1-2; D is ambiguous. The germline V gene encodes CDR1 KGHSH and CDR2 LQKENI. The V end was cut by 2 bases, the J end by 2 bases, with 12 bases between. The length of the CDR3 is 15 residues. The CDR3 DNA reads as TGTGCCAGCTCACCAATTCTTGGGGAGAACTATGGCTACACCTTC. Its protein is CASSPILGENYGYTF.

The chain uses TRBV12-3 or TRBV12-4 and TRBJ2-3; weak D call: TRBD2 (6 bases). This CDR3 spans 16 amino acids. V lost 6 bases to trimming and J lost 7 bases, with 23 bases between them. The CDR3 bases are TGTGCCAGCAGCCTAATGGGTGCGGGGAGGTTAAATACGCAGTATTTT. Translation gives CASSLMGAGRLNTQYF.

The genes are TRBV28 and TRBJ1-5; 10 bases line up with TRBD1. CDR1 and CDR2 (germline): MDHEN, SYDVKM. J was trimmed by 5 bases and V by 5 bases; bases with no gene match: 6. The CDR3 length is 15 residues. CDR3 sequence: CASSGTGTGDQPQHF. The CDR3 nucleotides read TGTGCCAGCAGTGGCACCGGGACAGGGGATCAGCCCCAGCATTTT.

The chain is built from TRBV20-1 and TRBJ1-1, with 9 bases identical to TRBD1. The CDR3 extends over 16 amino acids. V trimming: 5 bases; J trimming: 6 bases; junction bases outside the gene matches: 16. CDR1 is DFQATT, CDR2 SNEGSKA, per germline (reference sequence). The CDR3 region has the DNA TGCAGTGCTGAGTCCCGGGACAGGGTGTATCCTCCTGAAGCTTTCTTT. Translated: CSAESRDRVYPPEAFF.